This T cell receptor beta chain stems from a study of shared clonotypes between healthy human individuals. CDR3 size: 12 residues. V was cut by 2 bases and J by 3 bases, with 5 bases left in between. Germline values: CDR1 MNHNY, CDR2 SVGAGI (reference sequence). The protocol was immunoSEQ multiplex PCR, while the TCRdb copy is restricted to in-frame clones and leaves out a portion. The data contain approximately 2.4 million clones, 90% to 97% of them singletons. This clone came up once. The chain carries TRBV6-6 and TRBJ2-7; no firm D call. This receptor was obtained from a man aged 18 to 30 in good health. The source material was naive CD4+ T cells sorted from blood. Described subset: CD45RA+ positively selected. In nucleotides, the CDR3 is TGTGCCAGCAGTTACACTCTCTACGAGCAGTACTTC. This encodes CASSYTLYEQYF.